The next 4 T cell receptor beta chains were all read from a single sample in a study of CD8+ T cells in alopecia areata. cDNA reverse transcribed from extracted RNA served as the sequencing template. The table came from immunoSEQ multiplex PCR; TCRdb's copy has only in-frame clones and leaves some out. The table lists 110,000 to 150,000 clones, around 60% of them singletons. This sample comprised CD4+ T cells sorted from blood, obtained at week 0. All receptors derive from a human donor with alopecia areata.

This clone was counted a few times. The chain recombines TRBV29-1 with TRBJ1-2, with D unclear. The CDR3 sequence is 13 residues long. Trimming took 3 bases from V and 8 from J, leaving 16 bases between them. Germline V gives CDR1 SQVTM, CDR2 ANQGSEA. CDR3 in DNA: TGCAGCGTTGAGGCCCATTTGGCGGGAGGCTACACCTTC. Protein sequence: CSVEAHLAGGYTF.

V is TRBV29-1 and J is TRBJ1-4, with 7 bases identical to TRBD1. Germline V gene lookup returns CDR1 SQVTM and CDR2 ANQGSEA. The CDR3 is made up of 13 amino acids. V shed 4 bases, J shed 7 bases, and the junction held 6 bases outside the gene matches. This chain's CDR3 is CSVVLRGIEKLFF. The CDR3 nucleotides read TGCAGCGTTGTTCTCAGGGGGATTGAAAAACTGTTTTTT.

There are a few counts of this clone. The chain joins TRBV18 to TRBJ1-3; D gene uncertain. V lost 4 bases and J lost 10, with 8 bases in between. The CDR3 has 11 residues. The germline gives CDR1 KGHSH, CDR2 LQKENI. The CDR3 nucleotides are TGTGCCAGCTCACTAACCGGGACCATATATTTT. Translated, it gives CASSLTGTIYF.

The gene calls are TRBV6-5 and TRBJ2-5; 7 bases align to TRBD1. V shed 6 bases, J shed 7 bases, and the junction held 14 bases outside the gene matches. In germline, CDR1 is MNHEY, CDR2 SVGAGI. The CDR3 totals 15 residues. As DNA, the CDR3 is TGTGCCAGCAGATCCGGGACAGCCCCCAGTGGGACCCAGTACTTC. It is translated as CASRSGTAPSGTQYF.